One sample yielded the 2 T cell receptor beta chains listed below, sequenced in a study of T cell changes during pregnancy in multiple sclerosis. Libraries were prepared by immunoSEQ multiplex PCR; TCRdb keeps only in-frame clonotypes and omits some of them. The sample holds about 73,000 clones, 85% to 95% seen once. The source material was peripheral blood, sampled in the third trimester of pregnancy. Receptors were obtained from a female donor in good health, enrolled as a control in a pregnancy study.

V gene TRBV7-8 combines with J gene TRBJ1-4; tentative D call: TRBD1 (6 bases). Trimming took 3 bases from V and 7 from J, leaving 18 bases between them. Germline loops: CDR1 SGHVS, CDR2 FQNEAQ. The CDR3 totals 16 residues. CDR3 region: CASSFNRTVRSEKLFF. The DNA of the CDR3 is TGTGCCAGCAGCTTTAACAGGACAGTGAGGAGTGAAAAACTGTTTTTT.

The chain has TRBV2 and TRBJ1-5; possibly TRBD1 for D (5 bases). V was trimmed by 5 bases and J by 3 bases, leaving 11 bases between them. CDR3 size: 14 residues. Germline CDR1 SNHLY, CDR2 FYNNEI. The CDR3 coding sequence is TGTGCCAGCAGTCGAGACAGTCCCAATCAGCCCCAGCATTTT. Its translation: CASSRDSPNQPQHF.